The 13 T cell receptor beta chains below were found in one sample sequenced in a study of OX40 agonist ivuxolimab in advanced cancers. Assay: immunoSEQ multiplex PCR; the TCRdb copy retains only in-frame clones and omits some. The sample contains some 60,000 clones, about 90% of which appear only once. Sequencing was performed on CD4+ or CD8+ T cells sorted from blood, taken in a trial of the OX40 agonist ivuxolimab. Source of these receptors: an adult with an advanced solid tumor such as melanoma, head and neck, liver or kidney cancer.

This clone has more than one count but fewer than ten. The chain couples TRBV30 to TRBJ2-3, with 7 bases lining up with TRBD2. Unmatched junction bases numbered 5, after V lost 2 bases and J lost 6 bases. The CDR3 extends over 13 amino acids. Germline V gene lookup returns CDR1 GTSNPN and CDR2 SVGIG (reference sequence). The DNA for the CDR3 is TGTGCCTGGAGTTACGCGGGAGTCGATACGCAGTATTTT. Its translation is CAWSYAGVDTQYF. The variable domain in full, completed from reference TRBV30 and TRBJ2-3, reads SQTIHQWPATLVQPVGSPLSLECTVEGTSNPNLYWYRQAAGRGLQLLFYSVGIGQISSEVPQNLSASRPQDRQFILSSKKLLLSDSGFYLCAWSYAGVDTQYFGPGTRLTVL.

This chain uses TRBV10-3 with TRBJ2-3; tentatively, D is TRBD2 (5 bases). The germline V gene encodes CDR1 ENHRY and CDR2 SYGVKD. The CDR3 is made up of 15 amino acids. Trimming left V 6 bases short and J 2 bases short, with 15 bases between. The CDR3: CAIRGRESYTDTQYF. In DNA, the CDR3 is TGTGCCATCAGAGGACGGGAATCCTACACAGATACGCAGTATTTT.

This chain joins TRBV7-8 and TRBJ1-2; D unresolved. Trimming pared 5 bases from V and 0 bases from J, leaving 4 bases between. CDR1 SGHVS and CDR2 FQNEAQ come from the germline V gene. CDR3 size: 12 residues. The CDR3 loop reads CASSPANYGYTF. DNA for the CDR3: TGTGCCAGCAGCCCAGCTAACTATGGCTACACCTTC.

J is TRBJ2-7 and V is TRBV18; 12 bases agree with TRBD1. With 4 bases clipped from V and 6 bases from J, the junction kept 7 bases outside the gene matches. From germline, CDR1 is KGHSH and CDR2 LQKENI. This CDR3 contains 15 residues. As DNA, the CDR3 is TGTGCCAGCTCACTGGGACAGGGGGCGCTTAGCGAGCAGTACTTC. Amino acids: CASSLGQGALSEQYF.

The chain employs TRBV6-6 and TRBJ2-7; D uncertain. V lost 1 base and J 3 bases, leaving 4 bases between the germline ends. From germline, CDR1 is MNHNY and CDR2 SVGAGI (reference sequence). CDR3 length: 12 amino acids. This CDR3 is CASSYLIYEQYF. As DNA, the CDR3 is TGTGCCAGCAGTTACTTAATCTACGAGCAGTACTTC.

This clone occurred once. The CDR3: CSVVSAGRRTGELFF. DNA for the CDR3: TGCAGCGTTGTGTCAGCCGGGAGGCGAACCGGGGAGCTGTTTTTT. The V gene is TRBV29-1, the J gene TRBJ2-2; 7 bases are a match to TRBD2. The junction had 10 bases not matched to a gene; V was cut back by 4 bases and J by 5 bases. Germline V gene sequence: CDR1 SQVTM, CDR2 ANQGSEA. The CDR3 has 15 amino acids.

The chain couples TRBV2 to TRBJ2-5, with D possibly TRBD1 on 5 matching bases. V dropped 6 bases and J dropped 5 bases, with 10 bases sitting between them. Germline V lookup: CDR1 SNHLY, CDR2 FYNNEI. The CDR3 is made up of 12 amino acids. CDR3 in amino acids: CASRPGAETQYF. CDR3 bases: TGTGCCAGCAGACCTGGGGCGGAGACCCAGTACTTC.

This chain connects TRBV5-8 to TRBJ1-5; D ambiguous. The CDR3 is 15 amino acids. The V end lost 1 base, the J end lost 8 bases, and 16 bases lay between the germline ends. The germline V gene encodes CDR1 SGHTS and CDR2 YDEGEE. This chain's CDR3 is CASSLFSRGNEPQHF. The CDR3 coding sequence is TGTGCCAGCAGCTTGTTTTCGCGGGGTAATGAGCCCCAGCATTTT.

The CDR3 region is CASSSYPGLAWTDTQYF. In DNA, the CDR3 is TGTGCCAGCAGTTCATACCCGGGACTAGCGTGGACAGATACGCAGTATTTT. The chain employs TRBV27 and TRBJ2-3; 10 positions match TRBD2. The CDR3 extends over 17 amino acids. CDR1 and CDR2 (germline): MNHEY, SMNVEV (reference sequence). The J segment lost 3 bases and the V segment lost 4 bases, leaving 10 bases of the junction unmatched.

The chain is built from TRBV7-2 and TRBJ1-4; D is unresolved. V lost 4 bases and J lost 10, with 10 bases in between. From germline, CDR1 is SGHTA and CDR2 FQGNSA. The CDR3 has 12 residues. This CDR3 reads CASSSSSGKLFF. The CDR3 DNA sequence: TGTGCCAGCAGCTCCTCGAGTGGAAAACTGTTTTTT.

The chain joins TRBV6-5 to TRBJ2-3; 9 positions match TRBD1. The CDR3 length is 15 residues. Germline-derived CDR1 and CDR2 are MNHEY and SVGAGI. Losses at the gene ends were 8 bases for V and 3 bases for J; bases not matched to a gene: 9. CDR3 DNA sequence: TGTGCCAGCGCCTCCGGGACAGGGTTAACAGATACGCAGTATTTT. It codes for CASASGTGLTDTQYF.

CDR3 sequence (DNA): TGTGCCAGCAGCGGGTCGGTACTCGAGCAGTACTTC. Translation: CASSGSVLEQYF. This chain uses TRBV6-1 with TRBJ2-7; D gene unclear. The CDR3 length is 12 residues. Germline lookup yields CDR1 MNHNS and CDR2 SASEGT. The V end was cut by 6 bases, the J end by 6 bases, with 12 bases between.

This sequence joins TRBV7-2 and TRBJ2-2; 11 bases map to TRBD2. The CDR3 sequence is 17 residues long. CDR1 is SGHTA, CDR2 FQGNSA, per germline. V gave up 1 base and J gave up 4 bases; unmatched junction bases: 5. The CDR3, as DNA: TGTGCCAGCAGCTTAGTTCGTCTAGCGGGAGGCACCGGGGAGCTGTTTTTT. Translation: CASSLVRLAGGTGELFF.